This entry lists 18 T cell receptor beta chains sequenced from one sample in a study of shared clonotypes between healthy human individuals. Profiling relied on immunoSEQ multiplex PCR, and the TCRdb table lists in-frame clones only, not all of them. The sample contains 1,500,000 or so clones, approximately 97% of which appear only once. What was sequenced was naive CD4+ T cells sorted from blood. Subset described: CD45RA+ positively selected. The receptors here all came from a young man in good health.

The V and J genes are TRBV10-3 and TRBJ1-1; TRBD1 aligns across 7 bases. The CDR3 sequence is 15 residues long. Germline values: CDR1 ENHRY, CDR2 SYGVKD. V gave up 10 bases and J gave up 1 base; unmatched junction bases: 12. The CDR3 loop is CATKGQTASNTEAFF. The CDR3 DNA is TGTGCCACAAAGGGACAGACAGCTTCGAACACTGAAGCTTTCTTT.

The chain has TRBV5-1 and TRBJ2-1, with 8 bases that match TRBD1. CDR1 SGHRS and CDR2 YFSETQ come from the germline V gene. There are 16 residues in the CDR3. Trimming at V came to 3 bases and at J to 5 bases, leaving 10 bases not matched to a gene. The DNA for the CDR3 is TGCGCCAGCAGCTCATCAGGGGGCATGAGGAACAATGAGCAGTTCTTC. Translation gives CASSSSGGMRNNEQFF.

The chain is built from TRBV29-1 and TRBJ2-1; D uncertain. This CDR3 is 12 amino acids long. Germline V gene sequence: CDR1 SQVTM, CDR2 ANQGSEA. The V end was cut by 4 bases, the J end by 6 bases, with 10 bases between. The CDR3 DNA is TGCAGCGTTGGCGAGACTGGCAATGAGCAGTTCTTC. Translated: CSVGETGNEQFF.

The chain combines TRBV25-1 with TRBJ1-2; D unresolved. The CDR3 spans 14 residues. The ends were cut back, 4 bases at V and 7 bases at J, with 16 bases in the middle. Germline assignment: CDR1 MGHDK and CDR2 SYGVNS. The CDR3 here is CASSGHRVEVGYTF. DNA of the CDR3: TGTGCCAGCAGTGGACACCGGGTGGAGGTTGGCTACACCTTC.

This sequence joins TRBV6-5 and TRBJ2-2; tentatively, D is TRBD1 (6 bases). V lost 7 bases and J 6 bases, leaving 15 bases between the germline ends. Germline lookup yields CDR1 MNHEY and CDR2 SVGAGI. This CDR3 spans 14 amino acids. CDR3 DNA sequence: TGTGCCAGCAAGATGACAGGTTCGTCCGGGGAGCTGTTTTTT. It codes for CASKMTGSSGELFF.

This chain connects TRBV18 to TRBJ1-3; D remains unclear. V dropped 2 bases and J dropped 5 bases, with 4 bases sitting between them. The CDR3 consists of 12 residues. The germline V gene has CDR1 KGHSH and CDR2 LQKENI. The CDR3 nucleotides are TGTGCCAGCTCACCAGGTCGAAACACCATATATTTT. It codes for CASSPGRNTIYF.

The V gene is TRBV6-1, the J gene TRBJ2-5; possibly TRBD1 for D (5 bases). Germline CDR1 reads MNHNS; CDR2 reads SASEGT. Trimming stripped 1 base from V and 6 bases from J, with 15 bases between. The CDR3 extends over 15 amino acids. The CDR3 DNA sequence: TGTGCCAGCAGTGAAGACCAGGGTTTCGTAAAGACCCAGTACTTC. As protein: CASSEDQGFVKTQYF.

J is TRBJ2-7 and V is TRBV7-9, with TRBD2 as a possible D gene (6 bases). The germline V gene encodes CDR1 SEHNR and CDR2 FQNEAQ (reference sequence). There are 13 residues in the CDR3. Trimming took off 1 base at V and 5 bases at J, with 9 bases between the two ends. CDR3 coding DNA: TGTGCCAGCAGCTTAGGGGACTTCAACGAGCAGTACTTC. Translated: CASSLGDFNEQYF.

The chain combines TRBV11-3 with TRBJ2-1; TRBD1 is a possible D gene (6 bases). Germline assignment: CDR1 SGHNT and CDR2 YENEEA. Trimming took off 4 bases at V and 0 bases at J, with 16 bases between the two ends. The CDR3 is made up of 17 amino acids. The CDR3 nucleotides are TGTGCCAGCAGCTCTAAACGGACAGAGAGCTCCTACAATGAGCAGTTCTTC. This codes for CASSSKRTESSYNEQFF.

Details on this clone: Other DNA sequences in the same sample also yield this CDR3. The chain has TRBV11-2 and TRBJ1-1, with D perhaps matching TRBD1 (5 bases). The CDR3 extends over 13 amino acids. The germline V gene encodes CDR1 SGHAT and CDR2 FQNNGV. V lost 3 bases to trimming and J lost 1 base, with 6 bases between them. The CDR3 nucleotides are TGTGCCAGCAGCTTGGGGCAGAACACTGAAGCTTTCTTT. It translates to CASSLGQNTEAFF.

V usage is TRBV14 and J usage is TRBJ2-3; 9 positions match TRBD2. Per the germline V gene, CDR1 is SGHDN and CDR2 is FVKESK. This CDR3 is built from 14 residues. The J segment lost 3 bases and the V segment lost 6 bases, leaving 4 bases of the junction unmatched. CDR3 loop: CASRLSGSTDTQYF. The CDR3 region has the DNA TGTGCCAGCAGACTTAGCGGGAGTACAGATACGCAGTATTTT.

The gene calls are TRBV14 and TRBJ2-3, with 11 bases lining up with TRBD2. Trimming removed 4 bases from V and 1 base from J; junction bases left unmatched: 4. Germline V gives CDR1 SGHDN, CDR2 FVKESK. This CDR3 has 16 amino acids. DNA of the CDR3: TGTGCCAGCAGCCTACGGACTAGCGGGCGCACAGATACGCAGTATTTT. It codes for CASSLRTSGRTDTQYF. Complete variable domain (other parts from reference TRBV14 and TRBJ2-3): EAGVTQFPSHSVIEKGQTVTLRCDPISGHDNLYWYRRVMGKEIKFLLHFVKESKQDESGMPNNRFLAERTGGTYSTLKVQPAELEDSGVYFCASSLRTSGRTDTQYFGPGTRLTVL.

This chain connects TRBV9 to TRBJ1-1, with D possibly matching TRBD1 (6 bases). The ends were cut back, 4 bases at V and 4 bases at J, with 26 bases in the middle. Germline values: CDR1 SGDLS, CDR2 YYNGEE. The CDR3 loop spans 18 amino acids. The CDR3 DNA is TGTGCCAGCAGCCCCACTCCGGGACACTTCGCCGGGGCCACTGAAGCTTTCTTT. Translation: CASSPTPGHFAGATEAFF.

The chain has TRBV7-8 and TRBJ2-2; possible D gene TRBD1, 6 bases. This CDR3 contains 14 residues. V gave up 10 bases and J gave up 6 bases, with 18 bases separating them. Germline CDR1 is SGHVS and CDR2 is FQNEAQ. Here the CDR3 reads CATAGGPSAGELFF. CDR3 bases: TGTGCCACAGCTGGGGGCCCCTCCGCCGGGGAGCTGTTTTTT.

This chain uses TRBV9 with TRBJ2-5, with D perhaps assigned TRBD1 or TRBD2 (6 bases each). CDR3 size: 13 residues. Trimming removed 4 bases from V and 1 base from J, with 8 bases in between. CDR1 is SGDLS and CDR2 is YYNGEE in the germline V gene. CDR3 loop: CASSRGAQETQYF. In DNA form, the CDR3 reads TGTGCCAGCAGCAGGGGGGCCCAAGAGACCCAGTACTTC.

The chain joins TRBV18 to TRBJ2-2; D remains unclear. The CDR3 is made up of 14 amino acids. From germline, CDR1 is KGHSH and CDR2 LQKENI. Trimming left V 1 base short and J 2 bases short, with 5 bases between. The CDR3 DNA is TGTGCCAGCTCACCACGCGACAACACCGGGGAGCTGTTTTTT. It yields the protein CASSPRDNTGELFF. The variable domain in full, with the rest retrieved from reference TRBV18 and TRBJ2-2, is NAGVMQNPRHLVRRRGQEARLRCSPMKGHSHVYWYRQLPEEGLKFMVYLQKENIIDESGMPKERFSAEFPKEGPSILRIQQVVRGDSAAYFCASSPRDNTGELFFGEGSRLTVL.

The genes are TRBV5-1 and TRBJ2-1; D call uncertain. This CDR3 comprises 15 residues. Germline V lookup: CDR1 SGHRS, CDR2 YFSETQ. The V gene lost 2 bases and the J gene lost 8 bases, with 17 bases spanning the gap. For the CDR3, the DNA is TGCGCCAGCAGCTTTCCATCCGGTTTAAGCGATGAGCAGTTCTTC. Translation gives CASSFPSGLSDEQFF.

In this sample, this clone turned up once. The chain carries TRBV29-1 and TRBJ1-5; D gene unclear. V shed 6 bases and J shed 1 base, with 7 bases lying between them. The CDR3 is 12 amino acids. Germline lookup yields CDR1 SQVTM and CDR2 ANQGSEA. The CDR3 region is CSVSGSNQPQHF. Here the CDR3 DNA reads TGCAGCGTGTCGGGGAGCAATCAGCCCCAGCATTTT.